Listed here are 17 T cell receptor beta chains from one sample, sequenced in a study of human T cells and chemical hapten exposure. Specified time point: patch test 1, 2 weeks after DPC sensitization. Sample treatment: therapeutic diphenylcyclopropenone sensitization with weekly scalp DPC. Each CDR3 protein is one row after TCRdb ran MiXCR on the RACE reads. The table lists 74,000 or so distinct CDR3 sequences, approximately 10% of them singletons, with under 4% in the top ten. This specimen consisted of whole blood, obtained in connection with sensitization to the hapten diphenylcyclopropenone (DPC). Source of these receptors: an older woman with alopecia areata. Some clones in this sample may be carry-over from other donors' samples.

The table lists this clonotype with many counts. The rearrangement links TRBV4-2 to TRBJ2-5; 8 bases map to TRBD2. V shed 0 bases and J 2 bases; nucleotides not matched to a gene: 8. The CDR3 length is 17 residues. Germline assignment: CDR1 LGHNA and CDR2 YNFKEQ. CDR3 nucleotides: TGTGCCAGCAGCCAAGATCTTGCGGCGGGGGGACAAGAGACCCAGTACTTC. It codes for CASSQDLAAGGQETQYF.

This clonotype was counted ten times or more. The chain carries TRBV18 and TRBJ2-7; 13 positions match TRBD2. The CDR3 covers 16 residues. Germline V CDR1 and CDR2: KGHSH, LQKENI. V was clipped by 4 bases and J by 1 base; unmatched bases: 4. The CDR3 protein is CASSQGTSGDSYEQYF. The CDR3 DNA is TGTGCCAGCTCACAGGGGACTAGCGGGGATTCCTACGAGCAGTACTTC.

This clonotype was seen a few times. The rearrangement joins TRBV20-1 to TRBJ2-1; D uncertain. The CDR3 consists of 14 residues. Trimming took off 2 bases at V and 0 bases at J, with 8 bases between the two ends. The germline gives CDR1 DFQATT, CDR2 SNEGSKA (reference sequence). The CDR3 is CSARMGNSYNEQFF. CDR3 bases: TGCAGTGCTAGAATGGGCAACTCCTACAATGAGCAGTTCTTC.

This clonotype was recorded a few times. The chain joins TRBV20-1 to TRBJ2-7; a weak D match, TRBD2 (6 bases). V was pared by 5 bases and J by 7 bases, with 15 bases between. The CDR3 runs 12 residues. CDR1 is DFQATT, CDR2 SNEGSKA, per germline (reference sequence). This CDR3 is CSASAVGGEQYF. As DNA, the CDR3 is TGCAGTGCTTCTGCCGTTGGGGGGGAGCAGTACTTC.

This clonotype has only a few counts. The chain uses TRBV7-3 and TRBJ2-5; possibly TRBD2 for D (7 bases). Per the germline V gene, CDR1 is SGHTA and CDR2 is FQGTGA. The V end was cut by 1 base, the J end by 1 base, with 10 bases between. The CDR3 contains 15 residues. The CDR3 DNA is TGTGCCAGCAGCTTAAAAGGGGGGGTCCAAGAGACCCAGTACTTC. Translated, it gives CASSLKGGVQETQYF.

The chain carries TRBV5-1 and TRBJ1-2; D is unclear. In germline, CDR1 is SGHRS, CDR2 YFSETQ. This CDR3 is 14 amino acids long. The V end lost 2 bases, the J end lost 2 bases, and 10 bases lay between the germline ends. The CDR3 sequence: CASSLGPKNYGYTF. In DNA, the CDR3 is TGCGCCAGCAGCTTAGGACCGAAGAACTATGGCTACACCTTC.

This clonotype was picked up many times. The V gene is TRBV5-1, the J gene TRBJ1-1; D is ambiguous. Germline V gives CDR1 SGHRS, CDR2 YFSETQ. V lost 1 base to trimming and J lost 4 bases, with 8 bases between them. The CDR3 loop spans 13 amino acids. CDR3 bases: TGCGCCAGCAGCTTGATTATGGGCACTGAAGCTTTCTTT. The encoded protein is CASSLIMGTEAFF.

The table lists this clonotype with many counts. This chain connects TRBV2 to TRBJ2-1; 9 bases align to TRBD2. The junction had 4 bases not matched to a gene; V was cut back by 0 bases and J by 7 bases. This CDR3 is 15 amino acids long. CDR1 and CDR2 (germline): SNHLY, FYNNEI. CDR3 DNA sequence: TGTGCCAGCAGTGAAGCTCCTAGCGGGGCTAATGAGCAGTTCTTC. It encodes CASSEAPSGANEQFF. The full variable domain, in which reference TRBV2 and TRBJ2-1 provide the parts outside the CDR3, is EPEVTQTPSHQVTQMGQEVILRCVPISNHLYFYWYRQILGQKVEFLVSFYNNEISEKSEIFDDQFSVERPDGSNFTLKIRSTKLEDSAMYFCASSEAPSGANEQFFGPGTRLTVL.

This clonotype was seen repeatedly, ten times or more. The chain links TRBV20-1 to TRBJ1-2; no clear D gene. The germline V gene has CDR1 DFQATT and CDR2 SNEGSKA (reference sequence). The CDR3 loop spans 15 amino acids. The V end was cut by 0 bases, the J end by 2 bases, with 13 bases between. CDR3 sequence reads: CSARDDGTYNYGYTF. The CDR3, as DNA: TGCAGTGCTAGAGATGACGGCACCTACAACTATGGCTACACCTTC.

This chain joins TRBV10-3 and TRBJ2-3; perhaps TRBD2 as D (5 bases). This CDR3 has 16 amino acids. Germline-derived CDR1 and CDR2 are ENHRY and SYGVKD. V lost 3 bases and J 2 bases, leaving 15 bases between the germline ends. The CDR3 DNA is TGTGCCATCAGTGATCGCGCGGGTCGCTCCACAGATACGCAGTATTTT. Translated: CAISDRAGRSTDTQYF.

This clonotype was counted only a few times. The CDR3 DNA sequence: TGTGCCATCAGTGAGTCAGGATCAGGGGGAGGGCAGTTCTTC. It specifies CAISESGSGGGQFF. V gene TRBV10-3 combines with J gene TRBJ2-1, with TRBD1 as a possible D gene (7 bases). CDR3 length: 14 residues. Germline V CDR1 and CDR2: ENHRY, SYGVKD. The germline V and J ends were trimmed by 0 bases and 12 bases, with 15 bases remaining between them.

This clonotype was observed a few times. J is TRBJ1-2 and V is TRBV10-2; TRBD1 is a possible D gene (5 bases). Trimming removed 2 bases at V and 6 bases at J, with 13 bases between. This CDR3 has 14 residues. The V gene's germline CDR1 is WSHSY and CDR2 SAAADI. CDR3 amino acids: CASSEGVRGHGYTF. CDR3 DNA: TGCGCCAGCAGTGAGGGTGTAAGGGGCCATGGCTACACCTTC.

This clonotype was detected ten times or more. The chain has TRBV7-9 and TRBJ2-2, with a weak D call TRBD1 (6 bases). Trimming cost V 5 bases and J 1 base, with 20 bases left between them. The CDR3 contains 18 residues. Germline V gene data show CDR1 as SEHNR and CDR2 as FQNEAQ (reference sequence). The CDR3 DNA reads as TGTGCCAGCAGCCCAAACTCGCACAGGGTGTGGAACACCGGGGAGCTGTTTTTT. This gives the protein CASSPNSHRVWNTGELFF.

The chain has TRBV2 and TRBJ2-3, with D tentatively TRBD1 or TRBD2 (5 bases each). Germline V gene data show CDR1 as SNHLY and CDR2 as FYNNEI. The CDR3 consists of 14 residues. With 2 bases removed from V and 8 bases from J, the gap between germline ends came to 14 bases. The CDR3 is CASSETGGLGTQYF. Here the CDR3 DNA reads TGTGCCAGCAGTGAAACAGGAGGTTTGGGTACGCAGTATTTT.

This clonotype turned up a few times. This chain uses TRBV27 with TRBJ1-6; possibly TRBD1 for D (5 bases). The CDR3 spans 12 residues. Germline CDR1 and CDR2: MNHEY and SMNVEV (reference sequence). Deletions cut 5 bases from V and 7 bases from J, with 6 bases between. CDR3 amino acids: CASSHRNSPLHF. CDR3 sequence (DNA): TGTGCCAGCAGTCACAGGAATTCACCCCTCCACTTT.

The table lists this clonotype with a count of one. This chain uses TRBV7-9 with TRBJ2-3; D is uncertain. Between the trimmed V and J ends, which lost 10 bases and 2 bases, there was a span of 13 bases. Looked up from germline, CDR1 is SEHNR and CDR2 is FQNEAQ (reference sequence). CDR3 length: 13 residues. DNA for the CDR3: TGTGCCATGTACGCGGCCTTCACAGATACGCAGTATTTT. Amino acid sequence: CAMYAAFTDTQYF.

This clonotype was counted ten times or more. The genes are TRBV7-2 and TRBJ2-1, with D tentatively TRBD1 or TRBD2 (5 bases each). The V gene's germline CDR1 is SGHTA and CDR2 FQGNSA. The CDR3 is made up of 13 amino acids. V was pared by 5 bases and J by 6 bases, with 11 bases between. CDR3 sequence: CASSKGPINEQFF. In DNA, the CDR3 is TGTGCCAGCAGCAAGGGACCTATCAATGAGCAGTTCTTC.